These T cell receptor beta chains were read from a single sample in a study of regulatory T cells in long-lasting Graves disease. A single record per CDR3 protein comes from TCRdb applying MiXCR to the multiplex PCR reads. Of roughly 220,000 distinct CDR3 sequences detected, around 18% appear once; the ten largest clones hold over 20%. This sample comprised peripheral blood mononuclear cells (PBMCs), obtained at new diagnosis, from a patient treated with antithyroid drugs. The receptors originated from a female donor with Graves disease. The CDR3 runs from the conserved cysteine through the conserved F or W. A D gene is named only where the DNA matches it firmly. Size is stated for part of the rows, as once, few or many counts, or as a class when the clone is expanded.

V gene,D gene,J gene,CDR3 length,clone size,CDR3 DNA,CDR3 protein
TRBV6-1,.,TRBJ2-6,14,many,TGTGCCAGCAGGGGGACACTTAGGGCCAACGTCCTGACTTTC,CASRGTLRANVLTF
TRBV7-9,.,TRBJ1-1,12,many,TGTGCCAGCAAAATAATGAACACTGAAGCTTTCTTT,CASKIMNTEAFF
TRBV6-2/TRBV6-3,.,TRBJ1-5,15,.,TGTGCCAGCAGTTACTGGGACGATTGGAATCAGCCCCAGCATTTT,CASSYWDDWNQPQHF
TRBV15,TRBD2,TRBJ2-7,16,many,TGTGCCACCAGCAGAGATTGGACGGGAGGGCACTACGAGCAGTACTTC,CATSRDWTGGHYEQYF
TRBV30,.,TRBJ1-1,13,many,TGTGCCTGGAGCCGACAGCTTGGGGCTGAAGCTTTCTTT,CAWSRQLGAEAFF
TRBV7-9,.,TRBJ1-1,15,many,TGTGCCAGCAGCCGGCTCGGACCGACGAACACTGAAGCTTTCTTT,CASSRLGPTNTEAFF
TRBV7-2,TRBD2,TRBJ2-6,15,.,TGTGCCAAGGGAGCGGGATGGGCTGGGGCCAACGTCCTGACTTTC,CAKGAGWAGANVLTF
TRBV2,.,TRBJ2-3,15,many,TGTGCCAGCAGGAGGAGCGGAGCCGGCACAGATACGCAGTATTTT,CASRRSGAGTDTQYF
TRBV9,TRBD2,TRBJ2-7,16,.,TGTGCCAGCAGCGTACTAGCGGGAGTTGCCGGGTACGAGCAGTACTTC,CASSVLAGVAGYEQYF
TRBV7-2,TRBD1,TRBJ2-4,15,many,TGTGCCAGCAGCCGGACACAGGGGGGCATGGGCATTCAGTACTTC,CASSRTQGGMGIQYF
TRBV7-9,TRBD2,TRBJ2-3,15,many,TGTGCCAGCAGCCGTTCCGCGGGGGGCACAGATACGCAGTATTTT,CASSRSAGGTDTQYF
TRBV18,.,TRBJ2-5,15,.,TGTGCCAGCTCACCATATGGGCAGGAGAGGGAGGCCCAGTACTTC,CASSPYGQEREAQYF
TRBV7-2,TRBD2,TRBJ2-4,13,many,TGTGCCAGCAGCTTAGAGCGGGAGGGCCTTCAGTACTTC,CASSLEREGLQYF
TRBV6-5,.,TRBJ2-1,17,many,TGTGCCAGCAGTTTGTTCGCCGGGACGCCACAAAGCGATGAGCAGTTCTTC,CASSLFAGTPQSDEQFF
TRBV13,.,TRBJ1-1,15,many,TGTGCCAGCAGCTTTAATAGGGGGGGGCTCACTGAAGCTTTCTTT,CASSFNRGGLTEAFF
TRBV5-1,.,TRBJ2-7,16,many,TGCGCCAGCAGCTTGGACCGATTCGGCGGGACCTACGAGCAGTACTTC,CASSLDRFGGTYEQYF